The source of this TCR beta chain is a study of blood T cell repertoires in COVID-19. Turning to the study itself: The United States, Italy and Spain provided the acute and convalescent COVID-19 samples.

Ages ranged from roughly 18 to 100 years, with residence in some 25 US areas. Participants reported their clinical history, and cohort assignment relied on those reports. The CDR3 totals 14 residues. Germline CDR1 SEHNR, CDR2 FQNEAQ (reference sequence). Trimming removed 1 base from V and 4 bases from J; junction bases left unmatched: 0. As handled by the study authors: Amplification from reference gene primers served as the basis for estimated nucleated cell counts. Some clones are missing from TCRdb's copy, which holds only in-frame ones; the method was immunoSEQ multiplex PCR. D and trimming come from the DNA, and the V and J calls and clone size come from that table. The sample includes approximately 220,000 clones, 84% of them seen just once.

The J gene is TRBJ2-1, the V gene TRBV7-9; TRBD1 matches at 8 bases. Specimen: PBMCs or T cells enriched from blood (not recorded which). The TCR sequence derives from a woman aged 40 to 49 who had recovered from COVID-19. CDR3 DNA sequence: TGTGCCAGCAGCTTAGGGACAGGGTACAATGAGCAGTTCTTC. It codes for CASSLGTGYNEQFF.